The rows below give T cell receptor beta chains drawn from one sample of a study of shared clonotypes between healthy human individuals. Generated by immunoSEQ multiplex PCR, the TCRdb table keeps only in-frame clones and is missing some. This table holds about 2.3 million clones, over 90% found once. The source material was naive CD4+ T cells from PBMCs. These receptors all come from a man younger than 35 in good health. Some clones in this sample may be carry-over from other donors' samples. Each CDR3 is given with its conserved first and last residue.

V gene	J gene	CDR3 protein
TRBV14	TRBJ1-1	CASTLGVGTEAFF
TRBV7-9	TRBJ1-4	CASSVGTGETNEKLFF
TRBV5-4	TRBJ1-4	CASSQGTANEKLFF
TRBV5-4	TRBJ2-7	CASSGGRGDYEQYF
TRBV5-6	TRBJ1-3	CASSRRRIGNTIYF
TRBV29-1	TRBJ2-3	CSVSTGADTQYF
TRBV30	TRBJ2-3	CAWSVLGTDTQYF
TRBV7-2	TRBJ2-5	CASSPGGVAGLETQYF
TRBV6-6	TRBJ2-7	CASKDTGASSYEQYF
TRBV28	TRBJ2-1	CASSLPLAEQFF
TRBV30	TRBJ1-1	CAWSVWTGNTEAFF
TRBV11-2	TRBJ2-3	CASSLGKTHTLSLTDTQYF
TRBV6-1	TRBJ1-4	CASMVGEKLFF
TRBV6-5	TRBJ2-3	CASSPRGPGDTQYF
TRBV5-4	TRBJ2-2	CASSSLTFRELFF
TRBV9	TRBJ2-3	CASSAGTSGITDTQYF
TRBV20-1	TRBJ2-7	CSASGRYEQYF
TRBV7-3	TRBJ2-3	CASSMTISTDTQYF
TRBV4-2	TRBJ2-3	CASSQAPSGSTDTQYF
TRBV29-1	TRBJ1-4	CSVAGSLNEKLFF
TRBV19	TRBJ1-3	CASSPRTGGSYSGNTIYF
TRBV7-6	TRBJ1-5	CASSLAGDQPQHF
TRBV5-1	TRBJ2-3	CASRHGLAGGGGDTQYF
TRBV5-4	TRBJ2-2	CASSSGLAGPTGELFF
TRBV28	TRBJ2-1	CASKPRGRGYNEQFF
TRBV4-1	TRBJ2-2	CASSQEPLVGTNTGELFF
TRBV28	TRBJ2-3	CASSLDPSTDTQYF